What follows describes a single TCR beta chain. What it binds is unknown. These data are taken from a study of siplizumab effects on memory and regulatory T cells. Whole-study results and caveats: Among sequences traceable to unstimulated CD4+ memory cells, alloreactive ones were significantly reduced by siplizumab.

V was cut by 5 bases and J by 4 bases, with 12 bases left in between. Per germline, CDR1 SQVTM and CDR2 ANQGSEA. The CDR3 is 14 amino acids. Data came from immunoSEQ multiplex PCR; TCRdb stores just in-frame clones and leaves some out. In the table there are about 82,000 clones, 87% of which are singletons. The chain uses TRBV29-1 and TRBJ1-6; D unresolved. The receptor comes from a human donor in good health. The specimen sequenced was Tregs sorted from blood. The CDR3 DNA is TGCAGCGTTATCGCCGACGGATATAATTCACCCCTCCACTTT. As protein: CSVIADGYNSPLHF.